These 3 T cell receptor beta chains originate from one sample sequenced in a study of beta chain features in type 1 diabetes (dated by TCRdb to 2016 to 2018). What the research found in general, with its limitations: A moderate but significant shortening of TCRB CDR3 length was observed in type 1 diabetes patients in all four CD4+ subsets.

Library prep was done by the immunoSEQ multiplex PCR assay. The entire isolated RNA was reverse transcribed using the High Capacity cDNA Reverse Transcription Kit, and thus expressed TCRB transcripts were sequenced. What TCRdb holds here is the immuneACCESS table cut down to in-frame rearrangements. Part of the clones is not present; checked against another copy, under half of the missing clones reflect an unresolved V gene, and the others are unexplained. A total of under 850,000 clones appear in this sample, around an eighth of them only once. Clones ranked in the top ten supply 0.022% of the sample. Antigen specificity for these receptors is unknown. Material for sequencing was naive CD4+ T cells from blood. According to the study, the label for this sample's cell subset or site signals: true naive CD4+ T cells. Source of these receptors: a man aged 18 to 30 with type 1 diabetes.

The genes are TRBV29-1 and TRBJ2-2; a weak D match, TRBD2 (5 bases). CDR1 and CDR2 from the germline V gene are SQVTM and ANQGSEA. V was clipped by 3 bases and J by 4 bases, with 9 bases between them. This CDR3 contains 13 residues. The chain's CDR3 is CSVDRSGTGELFF. In nucleotides, the CDR3 is TGCAGCGTTGACAGGAGCGGCACCGGGGAGCTGTTTTTT.

This chain connects TRBV2 to TRBJ2-2; 8 nucleotides match TRBD1. Germline V gene data show CDR1 as SNHLY and CDR2 as FYNNEI. J gave up 10 bases and V 8 bases, and 12 bases lay outside the gene matches. This CDR3 comprises 14 residues. The CDR3 sequence is CASGKDRALEELFF. Written as DNA, the CDR3 is TGTGCCAGCGGGAAGGACAGGGCCCTCGAGGAGCTGTTTTTT.

The genes are TRBV29-1 and TRBJ2-3, with 9 bases matching TRBD1. The CDR3 is 15 amino acids. Germline V gene sequence: CDR1 SQVTM, CDR2 ANQGSEA. Trimming at V came to 5 bases and at J to 1 base, leaving 7 bases not matched to a gene. The CDR3 bases are TGCAGCGTTCAAGGGGGGGACAGGGGCACAGATACGCAGTATTTT. Translating gives CSVQGGDRGTDTQYF.